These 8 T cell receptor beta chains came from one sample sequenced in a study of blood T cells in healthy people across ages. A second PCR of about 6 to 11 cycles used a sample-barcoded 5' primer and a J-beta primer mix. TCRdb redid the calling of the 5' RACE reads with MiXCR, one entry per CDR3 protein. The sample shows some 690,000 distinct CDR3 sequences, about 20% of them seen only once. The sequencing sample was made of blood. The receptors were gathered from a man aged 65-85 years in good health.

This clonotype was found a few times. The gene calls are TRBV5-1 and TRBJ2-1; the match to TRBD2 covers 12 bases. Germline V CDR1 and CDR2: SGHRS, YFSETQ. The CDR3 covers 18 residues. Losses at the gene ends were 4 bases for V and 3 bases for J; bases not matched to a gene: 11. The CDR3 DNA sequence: TGCGCCAGCAGCGCTCCTCTAGCGGGAGGGCCCCGCTACAATGAGCAGTTCTTC. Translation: CASSAPLAGGPRYNEQFF.

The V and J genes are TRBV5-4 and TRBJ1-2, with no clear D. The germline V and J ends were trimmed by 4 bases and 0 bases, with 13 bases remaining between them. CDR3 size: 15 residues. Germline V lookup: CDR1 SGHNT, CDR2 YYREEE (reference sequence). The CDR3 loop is CASSPKQETNYGYTF. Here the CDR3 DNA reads TGTGCCAGCAGCCCAAAGCAGGAGACTAACTATGGCTACACCTTC.

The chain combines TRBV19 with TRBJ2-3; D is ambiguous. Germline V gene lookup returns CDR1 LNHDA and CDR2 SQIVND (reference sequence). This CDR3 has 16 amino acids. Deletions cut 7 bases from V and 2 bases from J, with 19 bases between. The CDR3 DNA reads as TGTGCCAGTAAACATAGCCGTGGCAGATCCACAGATACGCAGTATTTT. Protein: CASKHSRGRSTDTQYF.

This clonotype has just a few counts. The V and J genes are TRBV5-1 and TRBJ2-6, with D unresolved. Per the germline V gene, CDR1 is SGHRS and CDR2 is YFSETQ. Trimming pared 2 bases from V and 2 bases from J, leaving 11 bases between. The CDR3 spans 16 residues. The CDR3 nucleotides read TGCGCCAGCAGCTTACACAGATCCACTGGGGCCAACGTCCTGACTTTC. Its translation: CASSLHRSTGANVLTF.

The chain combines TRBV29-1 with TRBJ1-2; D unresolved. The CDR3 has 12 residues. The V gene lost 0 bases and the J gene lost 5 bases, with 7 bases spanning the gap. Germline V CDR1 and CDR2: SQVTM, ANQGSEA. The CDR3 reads CSVEEGGYGYTF. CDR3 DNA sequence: TGCAGCGTTGAAGAGGGTGGTTATGGCTACACCTTC.

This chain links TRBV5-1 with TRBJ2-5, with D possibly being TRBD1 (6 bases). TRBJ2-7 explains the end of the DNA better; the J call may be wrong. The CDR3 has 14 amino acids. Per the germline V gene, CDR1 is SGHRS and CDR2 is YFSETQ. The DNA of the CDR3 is TGCGCCATCAGACAACCTACAGGGCCAGACGAGCAGTACTTC. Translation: CAIRQPTGPDEQYF.

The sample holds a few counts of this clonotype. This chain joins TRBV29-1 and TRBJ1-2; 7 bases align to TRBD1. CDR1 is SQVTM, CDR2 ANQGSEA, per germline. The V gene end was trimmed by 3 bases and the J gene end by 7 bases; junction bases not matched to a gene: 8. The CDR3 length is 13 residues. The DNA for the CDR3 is TGCAGCGTTGAGGGAGCAGGGGGTTCTGGCTACACCTTC. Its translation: CSVEGAGGSGYTF.

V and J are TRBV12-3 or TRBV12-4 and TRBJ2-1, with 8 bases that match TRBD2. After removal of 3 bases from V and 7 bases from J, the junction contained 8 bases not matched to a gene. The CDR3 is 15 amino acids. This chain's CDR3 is CASSFYRGGLNEQFF. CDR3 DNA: TGTGCCAGCAGTTTTTATCGGGGGGGCTTAAATGAGCAGTTCTTC.